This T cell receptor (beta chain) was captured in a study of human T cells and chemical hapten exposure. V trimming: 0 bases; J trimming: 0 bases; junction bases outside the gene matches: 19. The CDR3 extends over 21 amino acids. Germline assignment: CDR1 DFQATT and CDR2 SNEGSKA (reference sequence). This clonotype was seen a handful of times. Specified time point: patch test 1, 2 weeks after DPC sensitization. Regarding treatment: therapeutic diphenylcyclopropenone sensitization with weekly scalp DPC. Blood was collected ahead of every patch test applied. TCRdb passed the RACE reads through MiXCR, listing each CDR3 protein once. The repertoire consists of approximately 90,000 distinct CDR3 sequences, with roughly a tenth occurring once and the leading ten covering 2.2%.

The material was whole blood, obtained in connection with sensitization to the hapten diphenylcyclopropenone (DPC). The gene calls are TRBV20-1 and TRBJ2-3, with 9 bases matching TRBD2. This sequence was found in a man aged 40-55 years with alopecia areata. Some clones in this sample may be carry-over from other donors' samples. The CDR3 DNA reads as TGCAGTGCTAGAGACCCGTTCGCCCTAGCGGGAAAAAAACTAAGCACAGATACGCAGTATTTT. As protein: CSARDPFALAGKKLSTDTQYF.